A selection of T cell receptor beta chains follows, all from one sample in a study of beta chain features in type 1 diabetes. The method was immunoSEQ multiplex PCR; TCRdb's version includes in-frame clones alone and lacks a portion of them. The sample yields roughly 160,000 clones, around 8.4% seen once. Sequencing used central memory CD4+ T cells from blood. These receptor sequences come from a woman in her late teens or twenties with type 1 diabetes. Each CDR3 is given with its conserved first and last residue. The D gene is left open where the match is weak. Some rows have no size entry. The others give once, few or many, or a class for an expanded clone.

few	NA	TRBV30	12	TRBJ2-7	CAWVRETYEQYF	TGTGCCTGGGTCCGGGAGACCTACGAGCAGTACTTC
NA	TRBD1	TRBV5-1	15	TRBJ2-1	CASSLGTGAYNEQFF	TGCGCCAGCAGCTTGGGGACAGGGGCCTACAATGAGCAGTTCTTC
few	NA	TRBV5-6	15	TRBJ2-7	CASSSPPSGTYEQYF	TGTGCCAGCAGCTCCCCTCCTTCGGGAACCTACGAGCAGTACTTC
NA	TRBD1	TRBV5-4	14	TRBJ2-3	CASSPGTGTDTQYF	TGTGCCAGCAGCCCCGGGACAGGCACAGATACGCAGTATTTT
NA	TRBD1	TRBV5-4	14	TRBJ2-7	CASSLVGRGHEQYF	TGTGCCAGCAGCTTGGTTGGCAGGGGGCACGAGCAGTACTTC
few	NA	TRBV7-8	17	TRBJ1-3	CASSLAETGASGNTIYF	TGTGCCAGCAGCTTAGCGGAAACTGGGGCCTCTGGAAACACCATATATTTT
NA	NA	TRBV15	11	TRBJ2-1	CATSRDGPLFF	TGTGCCACCAGCAGAGATGGCCCTCTGTTCTTC
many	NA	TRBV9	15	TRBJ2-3	CASSVGRAAPDTQYF	TGTGCCAGCAGCGTAGGGCGGGCGGCCCCAGATACGCAGTATTTT
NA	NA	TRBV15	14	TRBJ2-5	CATSRDSSRETQYF	TGTGCCACCAGCAGGGACAGTTCCAGAGAGACCCAGTACTTC
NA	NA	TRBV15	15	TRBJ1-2	CATSRGEGALYGYTF	TGTGCCACCAGCAGAGGAGAGGGTGCCCTCTATGGCTACACCTTC
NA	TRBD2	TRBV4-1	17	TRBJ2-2	CASSQEGRSGRAGELFF	TGCGCCAGCAGCCAAGAAGGACGGAGCGGGAGGGCCGGGGAGCTGTTTTTT
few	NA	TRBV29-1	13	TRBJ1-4	CSVGEGSNEKLFF	TGCAGCGTTGGGGAGGGATCTAATGAAAAACTGTTTTTT
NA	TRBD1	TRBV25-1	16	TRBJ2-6	CASSRDSNSGANVLTF	TGTGCCAGCAGCCGGGACAGTAACTCTGGGGCCAACGTCCTGACTTTC
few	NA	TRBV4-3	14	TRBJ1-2	CASSQGATHYGYTF	TGCGCCAGCAGCCAAGGGGCCACTCACTATGGCTACACCTTC
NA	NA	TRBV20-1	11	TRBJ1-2	CSGDTNYGYTF	TGCAGCGGTGACACGAACTATGGCTACACCTTC
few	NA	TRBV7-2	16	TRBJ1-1	CASSLTGGYMNTEAFF	TGTGCCAGCAGCTTAACGGGAGGGTACATGAACACTGAAGCTTTCTTT
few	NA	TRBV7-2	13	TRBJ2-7	CASSFEQWRGPYF	TGTGCCAGCAGCTTCGAACAGTGGAGGGGTCCGTACTTC
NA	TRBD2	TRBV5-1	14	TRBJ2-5	CASRSYSGEETQYF	TGCGCCAGCAGGTCCTATAGCGGGGAAGAGACCCAGTACTTC
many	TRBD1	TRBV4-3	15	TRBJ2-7	CASSPSRGQVYEQYF	TGCGCCAGCAGCCCGTCTCGGGGACAGGTCTACGAGCAGTACTTC
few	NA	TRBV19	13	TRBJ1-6	CAGSATVNSPLHF	TGTGCCGGCTCGGCGACAGTTAATTCACCCCTCCACTTT
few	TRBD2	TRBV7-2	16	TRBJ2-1	CASSLVSGEGYNEQFF	TGTGCCAGCAGCTTAGTTTCCGGGGAGGGCTACAATGAGCAGTTCTTC
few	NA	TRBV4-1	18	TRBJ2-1	CASSLRSPIDRTYNEQFF	TGCGCCAGCAGCTTACGATCCCCGATCGACAGGACCTACAATGAGCAGTTCTTC
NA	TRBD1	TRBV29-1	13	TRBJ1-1	CSVDRTGNTEAFF	TGCAGCGTTGACAGGACAGGGAACACTGAAGCTTTCTTT
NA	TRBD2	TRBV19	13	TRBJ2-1	CASSTPASGREFF	TGTGCCAGTAGTACCCCCGCTAGCGGGAGGGAGTTCTTC
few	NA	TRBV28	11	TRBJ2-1	CASSLTPRKFF	TGTGCCAGCAGTTTAACCCCCAGAAAGTTCTTC
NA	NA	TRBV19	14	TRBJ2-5	CASSTKQGEETQYF	TGTGCCAGTAGTACAAAACAGGGTGAGGAGACCCAGTACTTC
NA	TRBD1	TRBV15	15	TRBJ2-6	CATSTDREGANVLTF	TGTGCCACCAGCACAGACAGGGAAGGGGCCAACGTCCTGACTTTC
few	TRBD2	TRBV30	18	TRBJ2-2	CAYLAGLAGGTNTGELFF	TGTGCCTACCTGGCGGGACTAGCGGGAGGCACGAACACCGGGGAGCTGTTTTTT
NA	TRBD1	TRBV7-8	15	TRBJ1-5	CASSLTTGGNQPQHF	TGTGCCAGCAGTTTAACTACAGGGGGCAATCAGCCCCAGCATTTT
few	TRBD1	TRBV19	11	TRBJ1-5	CASSDRGLQHF	TGTGCCAGTAGCGACAGGGGTCTCCAGCATTTT
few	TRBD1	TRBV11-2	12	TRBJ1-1	CASSRDRREAFF	TGTGCCAGCAGCCGGGACAGGCGGGAAGCTTTCTTT
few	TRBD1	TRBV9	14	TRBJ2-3	CASSRQGRTDTQYF	TGTGCCAGCAGCCGACAGGGGAGGACAGATACGCAGTATTTT
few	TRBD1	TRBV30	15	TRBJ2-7	CAWSLGGTGTYEQYF	TGTGCCTGGAGTCTGGGCGGGACAGGGACCTACGAGCAGTACTTC
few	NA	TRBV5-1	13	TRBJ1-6	CASSFAENSPLHF	TGCGCCAGCAGCTTCGCGGAAAATTCACCCCTCCACTTT
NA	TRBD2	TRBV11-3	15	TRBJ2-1	CASSLAGGAYNEQFF	TGTGCCAGCAGCTTAGCTGGGGGGGCCTACAATGAGCAGTTCTTC
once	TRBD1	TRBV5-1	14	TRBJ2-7	CASSRDRPSYEQYF	TGCGCCAGCAGCAGGGACAGGCCTTCCTACGAGCAGTACTTC
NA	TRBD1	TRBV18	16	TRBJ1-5	CASSPFGQGQGQPQHF	TGTGCCAGCTCACCATTTGGACAGGGCCAGGGTCAGCCCCAGCATTTT
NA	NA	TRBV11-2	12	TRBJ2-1	CASSFGVDEQFF	TGTGCCAGCAGCTTCGGAGTGGATGAGCAGTTCTTC
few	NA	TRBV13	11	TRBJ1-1	CASSLISEAFF	TGTGCCAGCAGCTTAATCTCTGAAGCTTTCTTT
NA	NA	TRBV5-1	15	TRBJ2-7	CASSSDDRWRGEQYF	TGCGCCAGCAGCTCCGATGACAGGTGGCGCGGCGAGCAGTACTTC
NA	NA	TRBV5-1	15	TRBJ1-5	CASSLGTGSDQPQHF	TGCGCCAGCAGCTTAGGTACGGGATCTGATCAGCCCCAGCATTTT
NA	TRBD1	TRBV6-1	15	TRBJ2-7	CASSATTGGTYEQYF	TGTGCCAGCAGTGCCACGACAGGGGGCACCTACGAGCAGTACTTC
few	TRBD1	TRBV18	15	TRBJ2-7	CASSPDRGGPYEQYF	TGTGCCAGCTCACCGGACAGGGGGGGACCCTACGAGCAGTACTTC
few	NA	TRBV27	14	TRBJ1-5	CASSLYGGDQPQHF	TGTGCCAGCAGTTTATACGGAGGGGATCAGCCCCAGCATTTT
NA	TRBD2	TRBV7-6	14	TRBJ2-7	CASSQTSGGYEQYF	TGTGCCAGCAGCCAAACTAGCGGGGGCTACGAGCAGTACTTC
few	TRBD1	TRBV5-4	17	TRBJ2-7	CASRLGAGQGSWSEQYF	TGTGCCAGCAGATTGGGGGCGGGACAGGGAAGTTGGTCCGAGCAGTACTTC
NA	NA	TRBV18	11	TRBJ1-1	CASSMTDEAFF	TGTGCCAGCTCTATGACAGATGAAGCTTTCTTT
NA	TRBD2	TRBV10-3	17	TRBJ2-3	CAISESPGLAGLDTQYF	TGTGCCATCAGTGAGTCCCCGGGACTAGCGGGCCTAGATACGCAGTATTTT
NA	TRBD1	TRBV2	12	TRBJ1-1	CASRVDRGAAFF	TGTGCCAGCAGAGTTGACAGGGGGGCAGCTTTCTTT
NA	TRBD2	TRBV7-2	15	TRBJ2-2	CASSQRGSYTGELFF	TGTGCCAGCAGCCAGCGGGGGTCATACACCGGGGAGCTGTTTTTT
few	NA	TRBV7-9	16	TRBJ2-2	CASSPSGRGNTGELFF	TGTGCCAGCAGCCCGTCGGGCAGGGGTAACACCGGGGAGCTGTTTTTT
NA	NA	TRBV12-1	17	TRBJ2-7	CASSLGQGYIPTYEQYF	TGTGCCAGCAGCTTAGGACAGGGCTATATCCCGACCTACGAGCAGTACTTC
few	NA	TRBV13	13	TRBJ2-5	CASNPQFRETQYF	TGTGCCAGCAATCCGCAGTTCAGGGAGACCCAGTACTTC
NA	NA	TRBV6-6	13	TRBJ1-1	CASRGVGNTEAFF	TGTGCCAGCCGGGGGGTGGGGAACACTGAAGCTTTCTTT